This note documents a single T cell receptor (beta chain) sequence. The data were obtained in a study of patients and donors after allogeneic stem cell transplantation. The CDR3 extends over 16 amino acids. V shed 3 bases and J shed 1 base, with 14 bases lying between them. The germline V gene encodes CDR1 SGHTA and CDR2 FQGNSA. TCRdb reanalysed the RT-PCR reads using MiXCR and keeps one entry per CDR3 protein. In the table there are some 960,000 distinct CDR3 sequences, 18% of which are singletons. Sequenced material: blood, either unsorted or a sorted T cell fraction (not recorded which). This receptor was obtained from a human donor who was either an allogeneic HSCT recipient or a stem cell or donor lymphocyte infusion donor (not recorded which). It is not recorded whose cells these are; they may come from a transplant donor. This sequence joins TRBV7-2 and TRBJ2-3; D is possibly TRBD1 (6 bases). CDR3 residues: CASSFKGVAGTDTQYF. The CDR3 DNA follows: TGTGCCAGCAGCTTTAAGGGGGTGGCGGGCACAGATACGCAGTATTTT.